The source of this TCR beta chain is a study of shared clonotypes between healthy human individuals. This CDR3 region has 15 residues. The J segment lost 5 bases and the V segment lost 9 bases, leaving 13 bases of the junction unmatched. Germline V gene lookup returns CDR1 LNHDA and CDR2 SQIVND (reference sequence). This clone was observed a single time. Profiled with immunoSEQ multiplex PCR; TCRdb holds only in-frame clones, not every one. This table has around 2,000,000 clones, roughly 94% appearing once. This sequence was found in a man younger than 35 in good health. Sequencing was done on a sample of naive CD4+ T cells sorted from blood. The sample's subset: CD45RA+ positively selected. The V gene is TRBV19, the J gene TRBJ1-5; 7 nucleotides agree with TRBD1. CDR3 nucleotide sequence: TGTGCCAGCCGAGACAGGGAAAAGGGTGATCAGCCCCAGCATTTT. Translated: CASRDREKGDQPQHF. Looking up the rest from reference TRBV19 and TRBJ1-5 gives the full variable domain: DGGITQSPKYLFRKEGQNVTLSCEQNLNHDAMYWYRQDPGQGLRLIYYSQIVNDFQKGDIAEGYSVSREKKESFPLTVTSAQKNPTAFYLCASRDREKGDQPQHFGDGTRLSIL.